The source of this T cell receptor (beta chain) is a study of blood T cell repertoires in COVID-19. This clone was seen a few times. The assay was immunoSEQ multiplex PCR, and TCRdb's table has in-frame clones only and misses some. The table records about 64,000 clones, over 75% of them present only once. Trimming took 0 bases from V and 4 from J, leaving 5 bases between them. The germline V gene has CDR1 SGDLS and CDR2 YYNGEE. The CDR3 spans 13 residues. The TCR was taken from a man between 45 and 60 years old with active COVID-19. The rearrangement joins TRBV9 to TRBJ1-5; no clear D. Source material: peripheral blood. For the CDR3, the DNA is TGTGCCAGCAGCGTAGCGGAGAATCAGCCCCAGCATTTT. This translates into CASSVAENQPQHF.